Shown below are 22 T cell receptor beta chains from a single sample sequenced in a study of blood T cells in healthy people across ages. Together with a sample-barcoded 5' primer, a J-beta primer mix was included in a second PCR lasting about 7 to 11 cycles. TCRdb redid the calling of the 5' RACE reads with MiXCR, one entry per CDR3 protein. The data show 800,000 to 950,000 distinct CDR3 sequences, with around 48% seen just once and roughly 12% held by the top ten. Sequenced input: blood. These receptors came from a man aged 30 to 45 in good health.

The CDR3 region has the DNA TGCAGCGTTGAGACAGGTCACTCCTACGAGCAGTACTTC. The encoded protein is CSVETGHSYEQYF. The chain employs TRBV29-1 and TRBJ2-7; D is perhaps TRBD1 (6 bases). V shed 3 bases and J shed 0 bases, with 9 bases lying between them. Germline V gene sequence: CDR1 SQVTM, CDR2 ANQGSEA. CDR3 length equals 13 residues.

The V and J genes are TRBV2 and TRBJ1-2; no reliable D call. The ends were cut back, 1 base at V and 7 bases at J, with 16 bases in the middle. Germline-derived CDR1 and CDR2 are SNHLY and FYNNEI. The length of the CDR3 is 15 residues. This CDR3 is CASSEEFVGEGGYTF. DNA for the CDR3: TGTGCCAGCAGTGAAGAGTTCGTCGGGGAGGGTGGCTACACCTTC.

This clonotype was counted ten times or more. The chain joins TRBV4-1 to TRBJ2-1; TRBD1 matches 11 bases. J gave up 6 bases and V 2 bases, and 3 bases lay outside the gene matches. Germline-derived CDR1 and CDR2 are MGHRA and YSYEKL. CDR3 size: 15 residues. In DNA, the CDR3 is TGCGCCAGCAGCCAAACCGGGACAGGGGGCAATGAGCAGTTCTTC. Translation gives CASSQTGTGGNEQFF.

The V gene is TRBV2, the J gene TRBJ1-1, with a possible D match to TRBD1 (5 bases). Trimming shortened V by 8 bases and J by 1 base, and 11 bases separated the two germline ends. The germline V gene encodes CDR1 SNHLY and CDR2 FYNNEI. CDR3 length equals 13 residues. CDR3 bases: TGTGCCAGCCGGTGGGGCGGGAACACTGAAGCTTTCTTT. Amino acids: CASRWGGNTEAFF.

The DNA of the CDR3 is TGCGCCAGCAGCCAAGTTTTTCCGGGGGCCGGGGTTGAGCAGTACTTC. As protein: CASSQVFPGAGVEQYF. The V and J genes are TRBV4-3 and TRBJ2-7; D may match TRBD1 or TRBD2 (6 bases each). V gave up 1 base and J gave up 7 bases, with 20 bases separating them. The CDR3 runs 16 residues. Germline CDR1 and CDR2: LGHNA and YSLEER.

This sequence joins TRBV4-1 and TRBJ2-1; 7 bases align to TRBD2. The germline V gene encodes CDR1 MGHRA and CDR2 YSYEKL. Losses at the gene ends were 4 bases for V and 5 bases for J; bases not matched to a gene: 5. The CDR3 consists of 14 residues. This CDR3 reads CASSRESGNNEQFF. The CDR3 coding sequence is TGCGCCAGCAGCCGAGAGAGCGGGAACAATGAGCAGTTCTTC.

This chain uses TRBV6-5 with TRBJ1-2; D is unresolved. The CDR3 is 13 amino acids. V was clipped by 4 bases and J by 2 bases, with 8 bases between them. CDR1 MNHEY and CDR2 SVGAGI come from the germline V gene. CDR3 protein: CASSWSRNYGYTF. Here the CDR3 DNA reads TGTGCCAGCAGTTGGTCCAGAAACTATGGCTACACCTTC.

The V call is TRBV4-2, the J call TRBJ1-2, with 9 bases matching TRBD1. Germline lookup yields CDR1 LGHNA and CDR2 YNFKEQ. This CDR3 spans 16 amino acids. V shed 1 base, J shed 4 bases, and the junction held 7 bases outside the gene matches. The CDR3 DNA reads as TGTGCCAGCAGCCAAGGGAGCGGGACAGGGAGCTATGGCTACACCTTC. This encodes CASSQGSGTGSYGYTF.

This clonotype was picked up many times. The CDR3, as DNA: TGCAGCGTTCGTTTAGCCGAGACCCAGTACTTC. Protein sequence: CSVRLAETQYF. The J gene is TRBJ2-5, the V gene TRBV29-1, with D unresolved. The CDR3 contains 11 residues. Looked up from germline, CDR1 is SQVTM and CDR2 is ANQGSEA. Trimming removed 5 bases from V and 5 bases from J, with 9 bases in between.

The table lists this clonotype with a few counts. This chain joins TRBV3-1 and TRBJ1-2; maybe TRBD1 (6 bases). Germline lookup yields CDR1 LGHDT and CDR2 YNNKEL (reference sequence). This CDR3 spans 14 amino acids. The V and J ends lost 0 bases and 4 bases respectively, with 9 bases between them. This chain's CDR3 is CASSQEQGRYGYTF. In nucleotides, the CDR3 is TGTGCCAGCAGCCAAGAACAGGGACGCTATGGCTACACCTTC.

This chain joins TRBV6-1 and TRBJ2-3; a weak D match, TRBD2 (6 bases). Germline CDR1 MNHNS, CDR2 SASEGT. Trimming left V 6 bases short and J 2 bases short, with 12 bases between. The CDR3 sequence is 14 residues long. The CDR3 DNA follows: TGTGCCAGCAGGGAGGGACTGGCCACAGATACGCAGTATTTT. The encoded protein is CASREGLATDTQYF.

This clonotype has at least ten counts. V gene TRBV3-1 combines with J gene TRBJ2-7, with D uncertain. V lost 5 bases to trimming and J lost 3 bases, with 5 bases between them. CDR3 size: 11 residues. Germline loops: CDR1 LGHDT, CDR2 YNNKEL (reference sequence). The CDR3 coding sequence is TGTGCCAGCAGCTACAACTACGAGCAGTACTTC. Residues: CASSYNYEQYF.

This clonotype was seen more than once but under ten times. The chain has TRBV4-1 and TRBJ2-1; no firm D call. Germline V gives CDR1 MGHRA, CDR2 YSYEKL. V gave up 0 bases and J gave up 4 bases, with 10 bases separating them. CDR3 length equals 15 residues. The CDR3 DNA sequence: TGCGCCAGCAGCCAAGAGGGGTATCTTTACAATGAGCAGTTCTTC. Encoded protein: CASSQEGYLYNEQFF.

The chain links TRBV5-1 to TRBJ2-3, with D tentatively TRBD1 (6 bases). The CDR3 extends over 15 amino acids. V dropped 0 bases and J dropped 5 bases, with 13 bases sitting between them. CDR1 and CDR2 from the germline V gene are SGHRS and YFSETQ. Here the CDR3 reads CASSLGTEVVDTQYF. The DNA for the CDR3 is TGCGCCAGCAGCTTGGGGACAGAGGTCGTAGATACGCAGTATTTT.

The chain joins TRBV29-1 to TRBJ1-1; TRBD1 agrees at 12 bases. Unmatched junction bases numbered 13, after V lost 7 bases and J lost 4 bases. Germline CDR1 SQVTM, CDR2 ANQGSEA. The CDR3 length is 16 residues. In DNA, the CDR3 is TGCAGCGCCGGTGCGGGACAGGGGGCTATCGGCACTGAAGCTTTCTTT. It codes for CSAGAGQGAIGTEAFF.

The CDR3 DNA sequence: TGTGCCATCTCTCGGGCAACGGGAGAGACCCAGTACTTC. Translating gives CAISRATGETQYF. This rearrangement joins TRBV10-3 to TRBJ2-7; D is undetermined. The end of the DNA fits TRBJ2-5 better, so the J call may be wrong. CDR1 ENHRY and CDR2 SYGVKD come from the germline V gene. This CDR3 is 13 amino acids long.

A few counts support this clonotype. The J gene is TRBJ2-3, the V gene TRBV20-1; D call uncertain. Germline-derived CDR1 and CDR2 are DFQATT and SNEGSKA (reference sequence). The CDR3 has 13 amino acids. V gave up 5 bases and J gave up 5 bases, with 14 bases separating them. The CDR3 coding sequence is TGCAGTGCTCGGATCTTGACCCTAGATACGCAGTATTTT. Protein product: CSARILTLDTQYF.

The chain joins TRBV19 to TRBJ1-2; D is undetermined. Trimming cost V 4 bases and J 4 bases, with 10 bases left between them. CDR1 and CDR2 (germline): LNHDA, SQIVND (reference sequence). The CDR3 contains 13 residues. The CDR3 loop is CASSKEGSYGYTF. CDR3 sequence (DNA): TGTGCCAGTAGTAAGGAGGGCAGCTATGGCTACACCTTC.

This chain joins TRBV3-1 and TRBJ1-2, with D hard to call. Germline assignment: CDR1 LGHDT and CDR2 YNNKEL (reference sequence). The CDR3 sequence is 15 residues long. Between the trimmed V and J ends, which lost 1 base and 4 bases, there was a span of 13 bases. The CDR3 here is CASSQGNLRGYGYTF. CDR3 in DNA: TGTGCCAGCAGCCAAGGGAACCTACGGGGCTATGGCTACACCTTC.

In its sample, this clonotype was seen many times. This chain joins TRBV20-1 and TRBJ2-7; D is unclear. The CDR3 consists of 15 residues. With 0 bases removed from V and 5 bases from J, the gap between germline ends came to 17 bases. CDR1 and CDR2 (germline): DFQATT, SNEGSKA (reference sequence). CDR3 coding DNA: TGCAGTGCTAGAGATCCGAACGATATAGCCAACGAGCAGTACTTC. Protein sequence: CSARDPNDIANEQYF.

V gene TRBV7-9 combines with J gene TRBJ1-1, with D perhaps TRBD1 (5 bases). Germline V CDR1 and CDR2: SEHNR, FQNEAQ (reference sequence). The CDR3 length is 17 residues. Trimming shortened V by 4 bases and J by 0 bases, and 18 bases separated the two germline ends. The CDR3 loop is CASSYAGASKVNTEAFF. Written as DNA, the CDR3 is TGTGCCAGCAGCTATGCCGGGGCGTCTAAGGTGAACACTGAAGCTTTCTTT.

There are many counts of this clonotype. This chain links TRBV20-1 with TRBJ2-7; 10 nucleotides agree with TRBD2. There are 17 residues in the CDR3. The germline gives CDR1 DFQATT, CDR2 SNEGSKA (reference sequence). V was pared by 1 base and J by 2 bases, with 11 bases of the junction left unmatched. CDR3 sequence reads: CSARGVPLAGNPYEQYF. Here the CDR3 DNA reads TGCAGTGCTAGAGGGGTTCCACTAGCGGGGAACCCCTACGAGCAGTACTTC.